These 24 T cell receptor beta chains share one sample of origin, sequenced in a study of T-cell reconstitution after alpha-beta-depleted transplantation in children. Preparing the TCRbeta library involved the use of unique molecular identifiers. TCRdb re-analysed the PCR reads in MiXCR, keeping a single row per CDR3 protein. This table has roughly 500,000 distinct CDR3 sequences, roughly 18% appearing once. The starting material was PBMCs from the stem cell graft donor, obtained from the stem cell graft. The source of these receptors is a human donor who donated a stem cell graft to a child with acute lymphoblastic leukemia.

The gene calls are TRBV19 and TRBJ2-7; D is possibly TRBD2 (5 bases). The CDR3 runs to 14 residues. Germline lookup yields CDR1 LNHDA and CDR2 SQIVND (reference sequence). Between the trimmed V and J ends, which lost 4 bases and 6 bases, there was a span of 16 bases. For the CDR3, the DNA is TGTGCCAGTAGTACTAGCTGGTCGAATCCCGAGCAGTACTTC. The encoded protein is CASSTSWSNPEQYF. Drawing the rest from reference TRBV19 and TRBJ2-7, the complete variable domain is DGGITQSPKYLFRKEGQNVTLSCEQNLNHDAMYWYRQDPGQGLRLIYYSQIVNDFQKGDIAEGYSVSREKKESFPLTVTSAQKNPTAFYLCASSTSWSNPEQYFGPGTRLTVT.

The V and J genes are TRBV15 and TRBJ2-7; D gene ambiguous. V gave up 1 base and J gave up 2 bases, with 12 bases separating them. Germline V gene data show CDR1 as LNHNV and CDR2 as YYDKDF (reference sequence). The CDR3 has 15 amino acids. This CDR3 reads CATSRGGQSPYEQYF. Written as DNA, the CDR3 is TGTGCCACCAGCAGAGGTGGGCAAAGTCCCTACGAGCAGTACTTC.

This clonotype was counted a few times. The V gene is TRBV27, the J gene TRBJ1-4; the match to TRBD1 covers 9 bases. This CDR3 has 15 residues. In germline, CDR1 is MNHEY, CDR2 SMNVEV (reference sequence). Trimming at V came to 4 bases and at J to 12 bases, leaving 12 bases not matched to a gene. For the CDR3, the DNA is TGTGCCAGCAGTTCGGGACAGGGCCTGAACGAGGAACTGTTTTTT. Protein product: CASSSGQGLNEELFF.

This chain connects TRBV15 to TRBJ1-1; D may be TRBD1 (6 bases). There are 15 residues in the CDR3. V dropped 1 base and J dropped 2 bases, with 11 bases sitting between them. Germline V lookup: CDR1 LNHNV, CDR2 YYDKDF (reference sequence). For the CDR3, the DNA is TGTGCCACCAGCAGAGCGGACAGTGTTAACACTGAAGCTTTCTTT. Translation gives CATSRADSVNTEAFF.

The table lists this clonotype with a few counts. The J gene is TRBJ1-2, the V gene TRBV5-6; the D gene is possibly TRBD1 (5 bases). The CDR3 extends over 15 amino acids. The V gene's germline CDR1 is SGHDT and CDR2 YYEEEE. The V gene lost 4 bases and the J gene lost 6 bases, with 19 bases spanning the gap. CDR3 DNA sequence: TGTGCCAGCAGCCCCCGGGGACGGGGATTCCATGGCTACACCTTC. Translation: CASSPRGRGFHGYTF.

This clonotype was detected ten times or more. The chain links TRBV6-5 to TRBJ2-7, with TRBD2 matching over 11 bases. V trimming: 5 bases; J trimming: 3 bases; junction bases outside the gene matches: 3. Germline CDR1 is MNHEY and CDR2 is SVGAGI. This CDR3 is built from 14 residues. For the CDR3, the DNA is TGTGCCAGCAGTCCTAGCGGGGGGCTCTACGAGCAGTACTTC. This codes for CASSPSGGLYEQYF.

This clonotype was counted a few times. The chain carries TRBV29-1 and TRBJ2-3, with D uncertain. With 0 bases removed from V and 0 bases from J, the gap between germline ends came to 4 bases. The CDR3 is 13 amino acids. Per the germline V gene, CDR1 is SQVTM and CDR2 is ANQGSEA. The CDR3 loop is CSVEDGSTDTQYF. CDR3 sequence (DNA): TGCAGCGTTGAAGACGGTAGCACAGATACGCAGTATTTT.

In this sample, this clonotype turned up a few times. Here the CDR3 DNA reads TGTGCCAGCAGCGCGGGTTCGGAGGAGCAGTACTTC. Its translation: CASSAGSEEQYF. The J gene is TRBJ2-7, the V gene TRBV12-3 or TRBV12-4; maybe TRBD2 (5 bases). The CDR3 loop spans 12 amino acids. V was cut by 6 bases and J by 7 bases, with 13 bases left in between.

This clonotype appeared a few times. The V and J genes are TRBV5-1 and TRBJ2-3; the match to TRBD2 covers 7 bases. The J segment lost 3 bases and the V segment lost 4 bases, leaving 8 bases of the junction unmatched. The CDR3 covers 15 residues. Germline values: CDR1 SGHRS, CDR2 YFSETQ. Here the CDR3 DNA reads TGCGCCAGCAGCCATCTAGCGGCAAGTACAGATACGCAGTATTTT. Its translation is CASSHLAASTDTQYF.

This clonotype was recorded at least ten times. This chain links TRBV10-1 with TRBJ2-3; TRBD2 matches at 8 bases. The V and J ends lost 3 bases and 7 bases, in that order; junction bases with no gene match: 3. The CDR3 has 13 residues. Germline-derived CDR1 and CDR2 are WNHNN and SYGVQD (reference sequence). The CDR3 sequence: CASSDASGYTQYF. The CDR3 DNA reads TGCGCCAGCAGTGATGCTAGCGGGTATACGCAGTATTTT.

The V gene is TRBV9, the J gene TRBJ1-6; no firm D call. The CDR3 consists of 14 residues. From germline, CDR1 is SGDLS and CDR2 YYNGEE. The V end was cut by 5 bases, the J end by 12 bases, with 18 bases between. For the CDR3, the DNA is TGTGCCAGCAGTAATAGGGCGACAATTGGACCCCTCCACTTT. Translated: CASSNRATIGPLHF.

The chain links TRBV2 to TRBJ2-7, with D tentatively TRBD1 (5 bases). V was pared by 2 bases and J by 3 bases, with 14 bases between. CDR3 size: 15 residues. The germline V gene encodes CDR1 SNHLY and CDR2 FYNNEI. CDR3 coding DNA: TGTGCCAGCAGTGAATCACAGGTTAATCTCTACGAGCAGTACTTC. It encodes CASSESQVNLYEQYF.

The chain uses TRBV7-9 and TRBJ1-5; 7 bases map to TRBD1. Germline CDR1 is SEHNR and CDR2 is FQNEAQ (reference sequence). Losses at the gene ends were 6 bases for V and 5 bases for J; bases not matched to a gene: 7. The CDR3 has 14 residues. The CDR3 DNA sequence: TGTGCCAGCAGTCCCGACAGGGCTTATCAGCCCCAGCATTTT. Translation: CASSPDRAYQPQHF.

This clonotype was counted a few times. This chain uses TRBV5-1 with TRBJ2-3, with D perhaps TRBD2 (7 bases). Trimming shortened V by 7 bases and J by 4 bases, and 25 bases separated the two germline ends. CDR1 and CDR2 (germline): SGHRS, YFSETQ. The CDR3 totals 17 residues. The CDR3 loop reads CASYSERAGEGADTQYF. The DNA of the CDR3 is TGCGCCAGCTACTCCGAAAGGGCAGGGGAGGGTGCAGATACGCAGTATTTT.

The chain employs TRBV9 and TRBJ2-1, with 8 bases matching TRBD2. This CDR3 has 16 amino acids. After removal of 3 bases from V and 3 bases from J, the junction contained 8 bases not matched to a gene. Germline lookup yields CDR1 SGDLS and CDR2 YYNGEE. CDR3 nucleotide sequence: TGTGCCAGCAGCGCCCAAACTAGCGGAATCTACAATGAGCAGTTCTTC. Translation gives CASSAQTSGIYNEQFF.

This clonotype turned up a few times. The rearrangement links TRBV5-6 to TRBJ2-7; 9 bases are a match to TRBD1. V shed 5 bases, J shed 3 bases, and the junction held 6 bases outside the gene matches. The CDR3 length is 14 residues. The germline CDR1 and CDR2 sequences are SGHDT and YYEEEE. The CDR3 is CASRGTGRGYEQYF. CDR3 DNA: TGTGCCAGCAGAGGGACAGGGCGAGGCTACGAGCAGTACTTC.

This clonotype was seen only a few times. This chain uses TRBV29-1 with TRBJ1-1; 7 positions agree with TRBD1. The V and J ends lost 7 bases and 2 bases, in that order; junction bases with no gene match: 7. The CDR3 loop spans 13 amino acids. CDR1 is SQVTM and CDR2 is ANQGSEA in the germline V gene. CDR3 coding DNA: TGCAGCGCCCCGACAGGGATTAACACTGAAGCTTTCTTT. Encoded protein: CSAPTGINTEAFF.

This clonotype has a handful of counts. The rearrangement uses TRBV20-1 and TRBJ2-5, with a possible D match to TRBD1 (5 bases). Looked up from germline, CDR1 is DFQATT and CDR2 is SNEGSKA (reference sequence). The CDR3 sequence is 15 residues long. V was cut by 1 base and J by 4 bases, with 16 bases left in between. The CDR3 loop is CSARANLARGETQYF. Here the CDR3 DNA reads TGCAGTGCTAGAGCCAACCTGGCTAGGGGAGAGACCCAGTACTTC.

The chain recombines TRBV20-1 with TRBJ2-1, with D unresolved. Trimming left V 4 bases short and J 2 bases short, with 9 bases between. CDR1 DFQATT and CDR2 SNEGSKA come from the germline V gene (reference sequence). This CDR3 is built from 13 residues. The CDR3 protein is CSAIIPTYNEQFF. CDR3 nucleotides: TGCAGTGCTATAATCCCAACCTACAATGAGCAGTTCTTC.

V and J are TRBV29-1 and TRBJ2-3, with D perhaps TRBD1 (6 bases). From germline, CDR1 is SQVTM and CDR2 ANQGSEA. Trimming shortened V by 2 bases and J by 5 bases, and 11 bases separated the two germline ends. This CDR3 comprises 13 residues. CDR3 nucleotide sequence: TGCAGCGTTGAAACAGGGTTGGAAGATACGCAGTATTTT. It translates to CSVETGLEDTQYF.

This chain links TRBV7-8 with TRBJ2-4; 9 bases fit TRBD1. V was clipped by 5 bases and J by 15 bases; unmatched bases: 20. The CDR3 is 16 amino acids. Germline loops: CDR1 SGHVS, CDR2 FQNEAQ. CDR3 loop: CASSPNPGQGLFNWYF. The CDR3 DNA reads TGTGCCAGCAGCCCTAACCCCGGACAGGGGTTATTTAATTGGTACTTC.

In DNA, the CDR3 is TGCAGTGCGGGGGGGAGGGGGCAGGAGGGCAATCAGCCCCAGCATTTT. Its protein is CSAGGRGQEGNQPQHF. This chain connects TRBV20-1 to TRBJ1-5, with 7 bases that match TRBD1. The V and J ends lost 6 bases and 2 bases, in that order; junction bases with no gene match: 13. There are 16 residues in the CDR3. Germline-derived CDR1 and CDR2 are DFQATT and SNEGSKA (reference sequence).

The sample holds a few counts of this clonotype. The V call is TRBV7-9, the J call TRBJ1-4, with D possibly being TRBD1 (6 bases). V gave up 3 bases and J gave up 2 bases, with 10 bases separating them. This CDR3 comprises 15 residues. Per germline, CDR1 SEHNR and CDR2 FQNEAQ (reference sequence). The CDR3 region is CASSLLQGTNEKLFF. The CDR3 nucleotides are TGTGCCAGCAGCTTGCTCCAGGGGACTAATGAAAAACTGTTTTTT.

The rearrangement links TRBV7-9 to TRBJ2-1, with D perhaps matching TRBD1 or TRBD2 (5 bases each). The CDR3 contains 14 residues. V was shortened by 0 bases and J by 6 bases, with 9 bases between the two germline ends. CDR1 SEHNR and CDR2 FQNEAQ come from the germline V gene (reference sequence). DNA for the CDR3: TGTGCCAGCAGCTTAGCGGGGCTAGCCAATGAGCAGTTCTTC. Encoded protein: CASSLAGLANEQFF.